This is a list of T cell receptor beta chains from one sample in a study of blood T cell repertoires in COVID-19. Profiled with immunoSEQ multiplex PCR; TCRdb holds only in-frame clones, not every one. This sample has some 140,000 clones; about 89% occur once, and the top ten carry about 0.55%. The sequencing sample was made of peripheral blood. The receptors derive from a man aged 45-65 years with acute or convalescent COVID-19. CDR3s include the opening cysteine and the closing phenylalanine or tryptophan. The D gene is left open where the match is weak. The size entry is marked missing in some rows and otherwise reads once, few, many or a size class.

cdr3_aa cdr3_nt d_call j_call v_call clone_size
CASSAGQGPHEKLFF TGCGCCAGCAGCGCGGGACAGGGGCCGCATGAAAAACTGTTTTTT TRBD1 TRBJ1-4 TRBV5-1 -
CASSLTAGGTEAFF TGTGCCAGCAGCTTAACGGCAGGGGGCACTGAAGCTTTCTTT TRBD1 TRBJ1-1 TRBV7-9 -
CASSPGQGTQPQHF TGTGCCAGCAGTCCGGGACAGGGGACTCAGCCCCAGCATTTT TRBD1 TRBJ1-5 TRBV2 -
CASSRAPGNTIYF TGTGCCAGCTCACGAGCCCCGGGAAACACCATATATTTT - TRBJ1-3 TRBV18 -
CASSSGSSYNSPLHF TGTGCCAGCAGCTCGGGTAGCTCCTATAATTCACCCCTCCACTTT - TRBJ1-6 TRBV7-9 -
CASSQTGKNTEAFF TGTGCCAGCAGCCAGACAGGGAAGAACACTGAAGCTTTCTTT TRBD1 TRBJ1-1 TRBV2 -
CASSQWSSGLQETQYF TGTGCCAGCAGCCAATGGTCTAGCGGGCTCCAAGAGACCCAGTACTTC TRBD2 TRBJ2-5 TRBV3-1/TRBV3-2 -
CAISDGTSLYEQYF TGTGCCATCAGTGACGGGACTAGCCTCTACGAGCAGTACTTC TRBD2 TRBJ2-7 TRBV10-3 -
CASSQQGGEQFF TGTGCCAGCAGCCAACAGGGGGGTGAGCAGTTCTTC TRBD1 TRBJ2-1 TRBV7-3 -
CASSGAGAGDPYEQYF TGCGCCAGCAGTGGGGCAGGGGCAGGGGATCCCTACGAGCAGTACTTC - TRBJ2-7 TRBV10-2 -
CASSTASGGQPQHF TGTGCCAGCAGTACGGCCTCGGGAGGTCAGCCCCAGCATTTT - TRBJ1-5 TRBV6-6 -
CASSELAGGYAEQYF TGTGCCAGCAGTGAACTAGCGGGAGGGTACGCTGAGCAGTACTTC TRBD2 TRBJ2-7 TRBV6-1 -
CASSYDLQGTGELFF TGTGCCAGCAGTTACGACTTACAGGGTACCGGGGAGCTGTTTTTT - TRBJ2-2 TRBV28 few
CASSSQGETEAFF TGTGCCAGCAGTTCTCAAGGAGAAACTGAAGCTTTCTTT - TRBJ1-1 TRBV7-2 -
CASSLVIRPYGYTF TGTGCCAGCAGCTTAGTTATCAGGCCCTATGGCTACACCTTC - TRBJ1-2 TRBV7-9 -
CAILLAGNNEQFF TGTGCCATCTTACTAGCGGGGAACAATGAGCAGTTCTTC TRBD2 TRBJ2-1 TRBV10-3 -
CASSASGYSYNEQFF TGTGCCAGCAGTGCTAGCGGATATTCCTACAATGAGCAGTTCTTC TRBD2 TRBJ2-1 TRBV27 -
CASSLFGPTGSYEQYF TGTGCCAGCTCCCTATTTGGACCGACAGGGTCCTACGAGCAGTACTTC TRBD1 TRBJ2-7 TRBV18 -
CASSQVERSNNEKLFF TGTGCCAGCAGCCAAGTCGAGAGGTCAAATAATGAAAAACTGTTTTTT - TRBJ1-4 TRBV3-1/TRBV3-2 -
CASSQDNGGLTYNSPLHF TGCGCCAGCAGCCAAGATAACGGGGGGCTCACCTATAATTCACCCCTCCACTTT - TRBJ1-6 TRBV4-3 once
CASSSILTGDEAFF TGTGCCAGCAGCTCCATTTTAACCGGGGATGAAGCTTTCTTT - TRBJ1-1 TRBV7-9 -
CASSLAGPIGTGELFF TGTGCCAGCAGCTTAGCAGGGCCGATAGGCACCGGGGAGCTGTTTTTT - TRBJ2-2 TRBV7-3 -
CASSLAARSEQYF TGTGCCAGCAGTCTAGCGGCGCGGAGCGAGCAGTACTTC TRBD2 TRBJ2-7 TRBV5-5 few
CASSEEGATNEKLFF TGCGCCAGCAGCGAGGAAGGCGCAACTAATGAAAAACTGTTTTTT - TRBJ1-4 TRBV5-1 -
CASSYGQGDRQYF TGTGCCAGCAGTTACGGACAGGGTGATCGACAGTACTTC TRBD1 TRBJ2-7 TRBV6-2/TRBV6-3 -
CASSLSTSGNTIYF TGTGCCAGCAGTTTGAGTACCTCTGGAAACACCATATATTTT - TRBJ1-3 TRBV27 -
CASSMGAQETQYF TGTGCCAGTAGTATGGGGGCGCAAGAGACCCAGTACTTC - TRBJ2-5 TRBV19 -
CASSLAVHVETQYF TGTGCCAGCAGCTTAGCGGTCCATGTGGAGACCCAGTACTTC - TRBJ2-5 TRBV11-2 few
CASSIQQGRNSPLHF TGTGCCAGCAGTATTCAACAGGGGAGGAATTCACCCCTCCACTTT TRBD1 TRBJ1-6 TRBV28 -
CASSFGTGSDEQYF TGCGCCAGCAGCTTCGGGACAGGGTCTGACGAGCAGTACTTC TRBD1 TRBJ2-7 TRBV5-1 -
CASSLVEAEAFF TGTGCCAGCAGTTTGGTAGAGGCTGAAGCTTTCTTT - TRBJ1-1 TRBV28 -
CASSNLQGSSGNTIYF TGTGCCAGTAGTAACCTACAGGGGTCTTCAGGAAACACCATATATTTT TRBD1 TRBJ1-3 TRBV19 -
CASSAEDGSSGNTIYF TGTGCCAGCAGTGCGGAGGACGGGAGCTCTGGAAACACCATATATTTT - TRBJ1-3 TRBV28 -
CASSLGTSTDAYNEQFF TGTGCCAGCAGCTTAGGGACTAGTACCGACGCCTACAATGAGCAGTTCTTC TRBD2 TRBJ2-1 TRBV7-8 -
CSGTGGADTQYF TGCAGCGGGACAGGGGGTGCAGATACGCAGTATTTT TRBD1 TRBJ2-3 TRBV29-1 -
CASSQPPRATEAFF TGTGCCAGCAGCCAACCTCCCAGGGCCACTGAAGCTTTCTTT - TRBJ1-1 TRBV3-1/TRBV3-2 -
CASSPVGPETQYF TGTGCCAGCAGTCCCGTTGGCCCGGAGACCCAGTACTTC - TRBJ2-5 TRBV28 -
CASSQGAGMNEQYF TGTGCCAGCAGCCAAGGAGCAGGCATGAACGAGCAGTACTTC - TRBJ2-7 TRBV4-2 few
CASSLERTGYSYNEQFF TGTGCCAGCAGCTTGGAACGGACAGGATACTCCTACAATGAGCAGTTCTTC TRBD1 TRBJ2-1 TRBV5-4 -
CASSYTGVSGNTIYF TGTGCCAGCAGTTACACAGGCGTCTCTGGAAACACCATATATTTT - TRBJ1-3 TRBV6-6 -
CASSFEGSGELFF TGCGCCAGCAGCTTCGAGGGTTCCGGGGAGCTGTTTTTT - TRBJ2-2 TRBV5-1 -
CASMSGTVNTEAFF TGTGCCAGCATGAGTGGGACAGTAAACACTGAAGCTTTCTTT TRBD1 TRBJ1-1 TRBV7-9 -
CASSPLAIGELFF TGTGCCAGCAGCCCACTAGCTATCGGGGAGCTGTTTTTT - TRBJ2-2 TRBV11-2 -
CASSRGGRTDTQYF TGTGCCAGCAGCCGCGGTGGAAGGACAGATACGCAGTATTTT - TRBJ2-3 TRBV3-1/TRBV3-2 -
CASGQGTFQETQYF TGTGCCAGCGGACAGGGGACCTTTCAAGAGACCCAGTACTTC TRBD1 TRBJ2-5 TRBV6-5 -
CASRGTGPGTEAFF TGTGCCAGCAGAGGGACAGGGCCGGGGACTGAAGCTTTCTTT TRBD1 TRBJ1-1 TRBV28 few
CASKPSGGPETQYF TGTGCCAGCAAGCCTAGCGGGGGGCCAGAGACCCAGTACTTC TRBD2 TRBJ2-5 TRBV27 -
CASSQYPGGPVFSGNTIYF TGCGCCAGCAGCCAATACCCAGGGGGTCCGGTCTTTTCTGGAAACACCATATATTTT TRBD1 TRBJ1-3 TRBV4-1 once
CASSFTSGDTQYF TGTGCCAGCAGCTTTACGTCGGGGGATACGCAGTATTTT - TRBJ2-3 TRBV11-3 -
CASSLSSGSTTDTQYF TGTGCCAGCAGCCTATCTAGCGGGAGTACGACAGATACGCAGTATTTT TRBD2 TRBJ2-3 TRBV7-2 few
CTGRIGTLQFF TGCACCGGAAGGATAGGGACACTTCAGTTCTTC - TRBJ2-1 TRBV20-1 -
CASSFRVSNQPQHF TGTGCCAGCAGCTTCAGGGTTAGCAATCAGCCCCAGCATTTT - TRBJ1-5 TRBV7-8 -
CASSSDRVTEAFF TGCGCCAGCAGCTCAGACAGGGTAACTGAAGCTTTCTTT TRBD1 TRBJ1-1 TRBV5-1 -
CASSLTGVGSTEAFF TGTGCCAGCAGTTTAACGGGGGTAGGTAGCACTGAAGCTTTCTTT - TRBJ1-1 TRBV27 -
CASSQSYEQYF TGTGCCAGCAGCCAATCTTACGAGCAGTACTTC - TRBJ2-7 TRBV3-1/TRBV3-2 -